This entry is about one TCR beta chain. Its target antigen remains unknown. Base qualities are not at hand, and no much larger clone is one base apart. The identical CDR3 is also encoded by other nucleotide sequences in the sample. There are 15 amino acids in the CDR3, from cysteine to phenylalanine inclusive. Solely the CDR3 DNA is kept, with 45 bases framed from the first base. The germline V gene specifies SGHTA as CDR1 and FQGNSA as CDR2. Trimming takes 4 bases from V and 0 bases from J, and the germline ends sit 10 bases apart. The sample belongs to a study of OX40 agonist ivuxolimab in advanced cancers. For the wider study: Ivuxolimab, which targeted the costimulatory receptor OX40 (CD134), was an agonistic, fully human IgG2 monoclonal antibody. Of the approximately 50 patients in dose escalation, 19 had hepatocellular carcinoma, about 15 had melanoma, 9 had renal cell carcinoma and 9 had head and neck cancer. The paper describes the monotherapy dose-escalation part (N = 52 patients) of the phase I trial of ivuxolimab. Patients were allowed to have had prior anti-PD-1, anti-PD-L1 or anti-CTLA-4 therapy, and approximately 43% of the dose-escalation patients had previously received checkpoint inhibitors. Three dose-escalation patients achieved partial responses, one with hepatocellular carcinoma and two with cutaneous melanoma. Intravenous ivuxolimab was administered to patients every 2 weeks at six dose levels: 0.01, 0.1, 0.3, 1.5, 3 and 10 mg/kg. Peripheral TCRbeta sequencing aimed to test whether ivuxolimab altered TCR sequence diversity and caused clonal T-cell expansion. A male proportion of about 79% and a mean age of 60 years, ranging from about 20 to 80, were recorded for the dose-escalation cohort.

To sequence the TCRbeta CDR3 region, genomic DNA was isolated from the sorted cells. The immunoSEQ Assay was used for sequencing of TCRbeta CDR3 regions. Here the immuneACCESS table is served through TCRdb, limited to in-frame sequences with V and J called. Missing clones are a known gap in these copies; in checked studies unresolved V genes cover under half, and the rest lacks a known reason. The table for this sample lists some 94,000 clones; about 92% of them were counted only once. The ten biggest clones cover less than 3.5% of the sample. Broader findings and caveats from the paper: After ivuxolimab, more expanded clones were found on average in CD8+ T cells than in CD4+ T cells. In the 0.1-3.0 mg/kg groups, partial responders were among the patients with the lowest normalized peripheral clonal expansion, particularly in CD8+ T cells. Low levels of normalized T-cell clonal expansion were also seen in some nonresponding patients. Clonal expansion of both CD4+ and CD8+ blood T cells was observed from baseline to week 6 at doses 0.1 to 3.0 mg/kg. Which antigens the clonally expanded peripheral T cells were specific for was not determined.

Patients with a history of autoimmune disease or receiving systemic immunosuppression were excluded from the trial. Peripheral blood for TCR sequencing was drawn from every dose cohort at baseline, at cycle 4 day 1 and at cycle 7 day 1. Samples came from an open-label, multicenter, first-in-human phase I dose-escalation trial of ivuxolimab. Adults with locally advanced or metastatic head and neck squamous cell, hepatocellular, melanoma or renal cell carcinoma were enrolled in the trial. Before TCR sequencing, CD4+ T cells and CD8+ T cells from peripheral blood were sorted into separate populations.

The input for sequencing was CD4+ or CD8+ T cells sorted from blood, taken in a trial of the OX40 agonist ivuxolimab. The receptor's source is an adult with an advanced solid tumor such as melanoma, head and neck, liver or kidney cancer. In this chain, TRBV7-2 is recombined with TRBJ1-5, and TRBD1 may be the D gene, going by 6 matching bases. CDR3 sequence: CASSSTGYSNQPQHF. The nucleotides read TGTGCCAGCAGCTCCACAGGGTATAGCAATCAGCCCCAGCATTTT.